These T cell receptor beta chains were read from a single sample in a study of spatial heterogeneity in lung cancer. TCRdb redid the calling of the 5' RACE reads with MiXCR, one entry per CDR3 protein. Seen here are 15,000 to 20,000 distinct CDR3 sequences, around a fifth observed once, and the top ten hold around 19%. The sequencing used PBMCs, collected at surgery. The receptors stem from a female donor with early-stage non-small cell lung cancer. Both conserved end residues are part of each CDR3. The order of the fields is D gene, clone size, V gene, J gene, CDR3 DNA, CDR3 protein. The D gene is left open where the match is weak. Part of the rows lack a size; the others show once, few, many or a class for expanded clones.

d_gene: .
abundance: many
v_gene: TRBV7-2
j_gene: TRBJ2-1
CDR3nt: TGTGCCAGCAGCTTAGGCCCGTCCTCGAATGAGCAGTTCTTC
CDR3aa: CASSLGPSSNEQFF

d_gene: .
abundance: .
v_gene: TRBV20-1
j_gene: TRBJ1-1
CDR3nt: TGCAGTGCTAGAGTTCCGGGGATGAACACTGAAGCTTTCTTT
CDR3aa: CSARVPGMNTEAFF

d_gene: .
abundance: few
v_gene: TRBV6-2/TRBV6-3
j_gene: TRBJ2-7
CDR3nt: TGTGCCAGCAGTTACTCTACTATCCTGTCCGAGCAGTACTTC
CDR3aa: CASSYSTILSEQYF

d_gene: TRBD2
abundance: many
v_gene: TRBV7-3
j_gene: TRBJ2-2
CDR3nt: TGTGCCAGCAGTCGGACTAGAGTGGCCGGGGAGCTGTTTTTT
CDR3aa: CASSRTRVAGELFF

d_gene: .
abundance: many
v_gene: TRBV20-1
j_gene: TRBJ1-1
CDR3nt: TGCAGTGCTAGAGATTGGGGGGGGTTGGCTGAAGCTTTCTTT
CDR3aa: CSARDWGGLAEAFF

d_gene: .
abundance: many
v_gene: TRBV15
j_gene: TRBJ1-5
CDR3nt: TGTGCCACCAGCAGAGATCCCGCGGGGCCCCAGCATTTT
CDR3aa: CATSRDPAGPQHF

d_gene: .
abundance: many
v_gene: TRBV20-1
j_gene: TRBJ1-2
CDR3nt: TGCAGTGCCGACCGCCACACCTTC
CDR3aa: CSADRHTF

d_gene: .
abundance: many
v_gene: TRBV6-2/TRBV6-3
j_gene: TRBJ2-1
CDR3nt: TGTGCCAGCAGTTTCTTTGGGGGAGCCTACAATGAGCAGTTCTTC
CDR3aa: CASSFFGGAYNEQFF

d_gene: .
abundance: many
v_gene: TRBV5-1
j_gene: TRBJ2-2
CDR3nt: TGCGCCAGCAGCTTCCCCTCCGACACCGGGGAGCTGTTTTTT
CDR3aa: CASSFPSDTGELFF

d_gene: .
abundance: many
v_gene: TRBV24-1
j_gene: TRBJ2-2
CDR3nt: TGTGCCACCAGTGATTTCAACCAGGACAGAATGAGAACCGGGGAGCTGTTTTTT
CDR3aa: CATSDFNQDRMRTGELFF

d_gene: .
abundance: many
v_gene: TRBV20-1
j_gene: TRBJ2-5
CDR3nt: TGCAGTGCTAGAGATCGGCAAGAGGGGTACCAAGAGACCCAGTACTTC
CDR3aa: CSARDRQEGYQETQYF

d_gene: TRBD2
abundance: many
v_gene: TRBV29-1
j_gene: TRBJ2-7
CDR3nt: TGCAGCGTTACCCGGGAGGGGCTAGGGTACGAGCAGTACTTC
CDR3aa: CSVTREGLGYEQYF

d_gene: TRBD2
abundance: many
v_gene: TRBV20-1
j_gene: TRBJ2-1
CDR3nt: TGCAGTGCTAGGCCTTCTCGCGGGAGCGGTGAGCAGTTCTTC
CDR3aa: CSARPSRGSGEQFF

d_gene: TRBD2
abundance: .
v_gene: TRBV9
j_gene: TRBJ2-5
CDR3nt: TGTGCCAGCAGCCCGGGACTAGCGGGAGGGCCGGAGACCCAGTACTTC
CDR3aa: CASSPGLAGGPETQYF

d_gene: .
abundance: medium-sized
v_gene: TRBV28
j_gene: TRBJ1-4
CDR3nt: TGTGCCAGCAGCCTCCCAAGAGGAAATGAAAAACTGTTTTTT
CDR3aa: CASSLPRGNEKLFF

d_gene: .
abundance: many
v_gene: TRBV4-3
j_gene: TRBJ2-3
CDR3nt: TGCGCCAGCAGCCAAGAGGGACGTTTTGCGACAGATACGCAGTATTTT
CDR3aa: CASSQEGRFATDTQYF

d_gene: .
abundance: medium-sized
v_gene: TRBV7-2
j_gene: TRBJ2-7
CDR3nt: TGTGCCAGCACTTTGCAGGGTAAATACGAGCAGTACTTC
CDR3aa: CASTLQGKYEQYF

d_gene: TRBD2
abundance: many
v_gene: TRBV5-4
j_gene: TRBJ2-7
CDR3nt: TGTGCCAGCAGCTTGGCATTAGCGGGAGTACAAGTCGAGCAGTACTTC
CDR3aa: CASSLALAGVQVEQYF

d_gene: .
abundance: .
v_gene: TRBV4-3
j_gene: TRBJ2-7
CDR3nt: TGCGCCAGCAGCCAAGACACCCACAAATCCTACGAGCAGTACTTC
CDR3aa: CASSQDTHKSYEQYF

d_gene: .
abundance: many
v_gene: TRBV28
j_gene: TRBJ1-2
CDR3nt: TGTGCCAGCAGTTTAAGGAGGGGCTACACCTTC
CDR3aa: CASSLRRGYTF

d_gene: .
abundance: .
v_gene: TRBV20-1
j_gene: TRBJ2-3
CDR3nt: TGCAGTGCTCCAGGATTGACAGTCTTCCCAGATACGCAGTATTTT
CDR3aa: CSAPGLTVFPDTQYF

d_gene: TRBD1
abundance: many
v_gene: TRBV4-3
j_gene: TRBJ1-2
CDR3nt: TGCGCCAGCAGCCGAACCTCGACAGGGGTCGGTGGTGGCTACACCTTC
CDR3aa: CASSRTSTGVGGGYTF

d_gene: .
abundance: many
v_gene: TRBV4-3
j_gene: TRBJ1-1
CDR3nt: TGCGCCAGCAGCCACGTCGACCCGGGAAGGAGGACTGAAGCTTTCTTT
CDR3aa: CASSHVDPGRRTEAFF

d_gene: .
abundance: many
v_gene: TRBV12-3/TRBV12-4
j_gene: TRBJ1-2
CDR3nt: TGTGCCAGCAGTAGAAGGGGTCTGCGGTTC
CDR3aa: CASSRRGLRF

d_gene: .
abundance: .
v_gene: TRBV5-6
j_gene: TRBJ2-4
CDR3nt: TGTGCCAGCAGCTCGCTGGACAACATTCAGTACTTC
CDR3aa: CASSSLDNIQYF

d_gene: .
abundance: .
v_gene: TRBV10-3
j_gene: TRBJ2-1
CDR3nt: TGTGCCATCAGTGGGGCGGAGAGCTCCTACAATGAGCAGTTCTTC
CDR3aa: CAISGAESSYNEQFF

d_gene: TRBD2
abundance: .
v_gene: TRBV6-5
j_gene: TRBJ2-3
CDR3nt: TGTGCCAGCAGTTACTCTAGCGGGAGCACAGATACGCAGTATTTT
CDR3aa: CASSYSSGSTDTQYF

d_gene: TRBD2
abundance: .
v_gene: TRBV20-1
j_gene: TRBJ2-7
CDR3nt: TGCAGTGCGGACTATATAGCGGGAGGGCGGTACGAGCAGTACTTC
CDR3aa: CSADYIAGGRYEQYF

d_gene: TRBD2
abundance: once
v_gene: TRBV4-2
j_gene: TRBJ2-3
CDR3nt: TGTGCCAGCAGCCAAGAACTAGCGGGAGGCACAGATACGCAGTATTTT
CDR3aa: CASSQELAGGTDTQYF

d_gene: .
abundance: many
v_gene: TRBV5-1
j_gene: TRBJ2-7
CDR3nt: TGCGCCAGCAGCGCTCCTACCCCGAGGTCCTACGAGCAGTACTTC
CDR3aa: CASSAPTPRSYEQYF

d_gene: .
abundance: .
v_gene: TRBV4-1
j_gene: TRBJ1-1
CDR3nt: TGCGCCAGCAGCCAAGTGAACATGGGTATGAACACTGAAGCTTTCTTT
CDR3aa: CASSQVNMGMNTEAFF

d_gene: .
abundance: many
v_gene: TRBV19
j_gene: TRBJ2-5
CDR3nt: TGTGCCAGTAGTACCTCTACAGGGATTTCAGAGACCCAGTACTTC
CDR3aa: CASSTSTGISETQYF

d_gene: .
abundance: many
v_gene: TRBV4-2
j_gene: TRBJ2-3
CDR3nt: TGTGCCAGCAGCCCGCGGCCGGGACAAAGCACAGATACGCAGTATTTT
CDR3aa: CASSPRPGQSTDTQYF

d_gene: .
abundance: .
v_gene: TRBV7-2
j_gene: TRBJ2-6
CDR3nt: TGTGCCAGCAGCCTGCAGGCAGACTCTGGGGCCAACGTCCTGACTTTC
CDR3aa: CASSLQADSGANVLTF

d_gene: .
abundance: many
v_gene: TRBV20-1
j_gene: TRBJ2-7
CDR3nt: TGCAGTGCTAGCGATGCTCGGCTTAATCTCTACGAGCAGTACTTC
CDR3aa: CSASDARLNLYEQYF

d_gene: .
abundance: many
v_gene: TRBV5-1
j_gene: TRBJ2-6
CDR3nt: TGCGCCAGCAGCTCGCCCACGGGACAGCGGGACGGGGCCAACGTCCTGACTTTC
CDR3aa: CASSSPTGQRDGANVLTF

d_gene: TRBD2
abundance: .
v_gene: TRBV29-1
j_gene: TRBJ2-2
CDR3nt: TGCAGCGTTAGCGGGAGTTATATCGGGGAGCTGTTTTTT
CDR3aa: CSVSGSYIGELFF

d_gene: .
abundance: many
v_gene: TRBV5-5
j_gene: TRBJ2-7
CDR3nt: TGTGCCAGCAGCTGGGACTGGACCTACGAGCAGTACTTC
CDR3aa: CASSWDWTYEQYF

d_gene: .
abundance: many
v_gene: TRBV7-2
j_gene: TRBJ2-1
CDR3nt: TGTGCCAGCAGCTACAGCGGACGTGAGCAGTTCTTC
CDR3aa: CASSYSGREQFF

d_gene: .
abundance: many
v_gene: TRBV6-1
j_gene: TRBJ1-4
CDR3nt: TGTGCCAGCAGTGAAGGGGGCCGGGAAAAACTGTTTTTT
CDR3aa: CASSEGGREKLFF

d_gene: .
abundance: medium-sized
v_gene: TRBV20-1
j_gene: TRBJ1-1
CDR3nt: TGCAGTGCTAGAGATTGGAAGCAGGGAGGGGACACTGAAGCTTTCTTT
CDR3aa: CSARDWKQGGDTEAFF

d_gene: .
abundance: medium-sized
v_gene: TRBV7-9
j_gene: TRBJ1-5
CDR3nt: TGTGCCAGCGCTAAATACCCGGGACTCTATAGCAATCAGCCCCAGCATTTT
CDR3aa: CASAKYPGLYSNQPQHF

d_gene: .
abundance: medium-sized
v_gene: TRBV29-1
j_gene: TRBJ2-7
CDR3nt: TGCAGCGTTCTCCAATCCTACGAGCAGTACTTC
CDR3aa: CSVLQSYEQYF

d_gene: .
abundance: many
v_gene: TRBV11-2
j_gene: TRBJ2-7
CDR3nt: TGTGCCAGCAGCTTAGTCGGAGACTATTTCTACGAGCAGTACTTC
CDR3aa: CASSLVGDYFYEQYF

d_gene: TRBD1
abundance: many
v_gene: TRBV19
j_gene: TRBJ2-1
CDR3nt: TGTGCCAGTAAGAAGGACAGGGCCTACAATGAGCAGTTCTTC
CDR3aa: CASKKDRAYNEQFF

d_gene: .
abundance: few
v_gene: TRBV7-8
j_gene: TRBJ1-2
CDR3nt: TGTGCCAGCACCTCCGGAAGCTATGGCTACACCTTC
CDR3aa: CASTSGSYGYTF

d_gene: TRBD2
abundance: .
v_gene: TRBV7-2
j_gene: TRBJ2-3
CDR3nt: TGTGCCAGCAGCTTAGTCGGGAGGGCCCTGCACAAGCCCCCTACGCAGTATTTT
CDR3aa: CASSLVGRALHKPPTQYF

d_gene: .
abundance: many
v_gene: TRBV7-9
j_gene: TRBJ2-7
CDR3nt: TGTGCCAGCAGGTCTACAGGGCCCCACGAGCAGTACTTC
CDR3aa: CASRSTGPHEQYF

d_gene: .
abundance: .
v_gene: TRBV20-1
j_gene: TRBJ2-5
CDR3nt: TGCAGTGCTGATGACTCGAAAGGAGTAAAGACCCAGTACTTC
CDR3aa: CSADDSKGVKTQYF

d_gene: .
abundance: many
v_gene: TRBV9
j_gene: TRBJ1-2
CDR3nt: TGTGCCAGCAGCGTTCGACAGACAACCCGGGATGGCTACACCTTC
CDR3aa: CASSVRQTTRDGYTF

d_gene: TRBD2
abundance: medium-sized
v_gene: TRBV30
j_gene: TRBJ2-7
CDR3nt: TGTGCCTGGAGTGGATGGACTAGCGGGGACTCCTACGAGCAGTACTTC
CDR3aa: CAWSGWTSGDSYEQYF

d_gene: .
abundance: many
v_gene: TRBV30
j_gene: TRBJ1-3
CDR3nt: TGTGCCTGGAGTGTAAATTTAGGAAACACCATATATTTT
CDR3aa: CAWSVNLGNTIYF

d_gene: .
abundance: .
v_gene: TRBV30
j_gene: TRBJ1-5
CDR3nt: TGTGCCTGGAGTGTACGAATCGGGCAGGGAAAGGGTCAGCCCCAGCATTTT
CDR3aa: CAWSVRIGQGKGQPQHF

d_gene: .
abundance: few
v_gene: TRBV4-3
j_gene: TRBJ1-5
CDR3nt: TGCGCCAGCAGCCAAGTCAGGGGCGGGGATCAGCCCCAGCATTTT
CDR3aa: CASSQVRGGDQPQHF

d_gene: .
abundance: many
v_gene: TRBV2
j_gene: TRBJ1-1
CDR3nt: TGTGCCAGCACGGGGGGCGCGGGCACTGAAGCTTTCTTT
CDR3aa: CASTGGAGTEAFF